This is a list of T cell receptor beta chains from one sample in a study of Ad26.COV2.S vaccination and SARS-CoV-2 variants. Sequenced by immunoSEQ multiplex PCR; TCRdb stores in-frame clones only, minus some. The sample has over 300,000 clones, about 80% seen once. Sequenced here: peripheral blood, sampled in a trial of Ad26.COV2.S vaccine versus placebo. Receptor source: a person between 18 and 65 years old who received the Ad26.COV2.S COVID-19 vaccine or a placebo. Both conserved end residues are part of each CDR3. D genes are given only for firm matches. The listing skips clone size in some rows; elsewhere it reads once, few, many or a size class.

abundance: .
v_gene: TRBV25-1
j_gene: TRBJ2-1
d_gene: .
CDR3nt: TGTGCCAGCAGTGAAATCTTCCGGGATGAGCAGTTCTTC
CDR3aa: CASSEIFRDEQFF

abundance: .
v_gene: TRBV19
j_gene: TRBJ2-3
d_gene: TRBD2
CDR3nt: TGTGCCAGTAGCCTTAGCGGGAGCACAGATACGCAGTATTTT
CDR3aa: CASSLSGSTDTQYF

abundance: .
v_gene: TRBV18
j_gene: TRBJ1-1
d_gene: .
CDR3nt: TGTGCCAGCTCACCACGGGGTAACACTGAAGCTTTCTTT
CDR3aa: CASSPRGNTEAFF

abundance: .
v_gene: TRBV9
j_gene: TRBJ2-2
d_gene: .
CDR3nt: TGTGCCAGCCTGGGCGTGAACACCGGGGAGCTGTTTTTT
CDR3aa: CASLGVNTGELFF

abundance: .
v_gene: TRBV11-2
j_gene: TRBJ1-1
d_gene: .
CDR3nt: TGTGCCAGCAGTTCTAGGTTAGGCACTGAAGCTTTCTTT
CDR3aa: CASSSRLGTEAFF

abundance: once
v_gene: TRBV5-1
j_gene: TRBJ2-5
d_gene: .
CDR3nt: TGCGCCAGCAGCCAGACCCTCACTGGAGAGACCCAGTACTTC
CDR3aa: CASSQTLTGETQYF

abundance: .
v_gene: TRBV28
j_gene: TRBJ1-2
d_gene: .
CDR3nt: TGTGCCAGCGGCCGACAGGTCTATGGCTACACCTTC
CDR3aa: CASGRQVYGYTF

abundance: .
v_gene: TRBV9
j_gene: TRBJ2-7
d_gene: TRBD2
CDR3nt: TGTGCCAGCAGCCCCTTGGGGACTAGCGGGAGCACTGCATACGAGCAGTACTTC
CDR3aa: CASSPLGTSGSTAYEQYF

abundance: once
v_gene: TRBV6-1
j_gene: TRBJ1-5
d_gene: .
CDR3nt: TGTGCCAGCAGTGAAGCGCCCAGGGGTCAGCCCCAGCATTTT
CDR3aa: CASSEAPRGQPQHF

abundance: .
v_gene: TRBV5-5
j_gene: TRBJ1-6
d_gene: .
CDR3nt: TGTGCCAGCAGCTTTACCCCTGGACAGACGAATTCACCCCTCCACTTT
CDR3aa: CASSFTPGQTNSPLHF

abundance: .
v_gene: TRBV6-5
j_gene: TRBJ2-3
d_gene: .
CDR3nt: TGTGCCAGCAGTTACGAACTAGCCACAGATACGCAGTATTTT
CDR3aa: CASSYELATDTQYF

abundance: .
v_gene: TRBV5-1
j_gene: TRBJ2-3
d_gene: .
CDR3nt: TGCGCCAGCAGTCCTTACCCGGGGCAGGGATTGGGGGATACGCAGTATTTT
CDR3aa: CASSPYPGQGLGDTQYF